The T cell receptor (beta chain) under discussion was sequenced for a study of tissue T cells after allogeneic stem cell transplantation. V was cut by 6 bases and J by 0 bases, with 7 bases left in between. CDR3 length: 13 amino acids. Germline-derived CDR1 and CDR2 are KGHPV and FQNQEV (reference sequence). The time point is: mouse harvest day 14 after allogeneic transplant. Mouse grafts combined 10^7 T-cell-depleted bone marrow cells with 10^6 splenic CD5+ T cells. Tissues came from B6→BALB/c major-mismatch GVHD mice at day 7 or 14. TCRdb keeps only in-frame clones here, not all; method: immunoSEQ multiplex PCR. The sample contains about 5,000 clones, approximately 36% of which appear only once. This clone was seen only a few times. The gene names given are mouse names. The read halts 1 residue ahead of the CDR3 end, with the missing end drawn from the germline J gene.

The chain has TRBV26 and TRBJ2-4, with D perhaps matching TRBD1 (5 bases). The sample was gut tissue. This TCR came from a female BALB/c mouse given C57BL/6 T cells with graft-versus-host disease after an allogeneic hematopoietic cell transplant. CDR3 DNA, as far as it was read: TGTGCCAGCAGCCGGACAAGTCAAAACACCTTGTAC. It is translated as CASSRTSQNTLY. In full, the CDR3 reads CASSRTSQNTLYF.